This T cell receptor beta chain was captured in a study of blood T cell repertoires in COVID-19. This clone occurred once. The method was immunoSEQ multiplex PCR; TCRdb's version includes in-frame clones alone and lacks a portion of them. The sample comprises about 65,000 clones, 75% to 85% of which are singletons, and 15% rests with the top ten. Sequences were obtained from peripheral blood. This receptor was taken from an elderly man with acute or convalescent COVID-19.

As DNA, the CDR3 is TGCGCCAGCAGCTTAAATGCAGGTCTTCCAGCCGGGGAGCTGTTTTTT. Residues: CASSLNAGLPAGELFF. The chain combines TRBV5-1 with TRBJ2-2; D not certain. This CDR3 is 16 amino acids long. V lost 2 bases and J lost 6, with 17 bases in between. From germline, CDR1 is SGHRS and CDR2 YFSETQ.